The clone carrying this T cell receptor beta chain showed up just a few times. Its antigen remains unknown. The data were obtained in a study of beta chain features in type 1 diabetes. V lost 0 bases, J lost 1 base, and 12 bases lay in between. The V gene's germline CDR1 is LGHNA and CDR2 YSLEER. The CDR3 has 17 residues. The sequenced template was cDNA made from the entire isolated RNA. Libraries were prepared by immunoSEQ multiplex PCR; TCRdb keeps only in-frame clonotypes and omits some of them. The sample holds about 290,000 clones; approximately 8.1% are singletons and the top ten take roughly 1%. Study outcomes and limitations: There was no resolution here of whether HLA type influences TCRB rearrangement. Cells carrying high TCR expression could end up over-represented when cDNA is sequenced. Type 1 diabetes patients showed a moderate but significant shortening of TCRB CDR3s in all four CD4+ subsets. Reduced insertions and increased deletions marked VDJ junctions in type 1 diabetes patients.

The chain has TRBV4-3 and TRBJ2-2; D not certain. This clonotype was obtained from a woman between 18 and 29 years old in good health. Sequenced input: central memory CD4+ T cells from blood. This CDR3 is CASSQEAPRGNTGELFF. In DNA, the CDR3 is TGCGCCAGCAGCCAAGAAGCCCCCAGAGGGAACACCGGGGAGCTGTTTTTT.